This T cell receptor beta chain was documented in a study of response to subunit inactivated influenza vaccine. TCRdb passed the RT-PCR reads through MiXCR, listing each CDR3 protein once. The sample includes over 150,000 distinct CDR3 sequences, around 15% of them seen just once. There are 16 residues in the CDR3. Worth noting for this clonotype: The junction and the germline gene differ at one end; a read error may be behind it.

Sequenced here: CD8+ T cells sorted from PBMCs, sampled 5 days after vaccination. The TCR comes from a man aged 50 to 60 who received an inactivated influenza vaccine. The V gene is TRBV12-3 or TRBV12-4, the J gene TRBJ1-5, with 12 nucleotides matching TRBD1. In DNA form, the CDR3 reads TGTGCCATCAGTTTCGGGACAGGGGGCGGATTGCGTCCCCAGCATTTT. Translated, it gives CAISFGTGGGLRPQHF.